This T cell receptor (beta chain) appears in the sequencing data of a study of cytomegalovirus exposure and HLA in healthy donors. Study-wide results and limits: Sequences of the TCR beta chain were said to predict the HLA-A and HLA-B alleles of most subjects accurately.

Amplification used 60 Vbeta primers and 13 Jbeta primers. TCRdb's table, derived via immunoSEQ multiplex PCR, lists solely in-frame clones and lacks some. This sample has around 150,000 clones, with around 80% found just once. In regard to this clone: Antigen specificity is unknown.

Per germline, CDR1 MDHEN and CDR2 SYDVKM. This CDR3 spans 12 amino acids. The V and J ends lost 6 bases and 10 bases respectively, with 15 bases between them. Sequenced material: PBMCs. V gene TRBV28 combines with J gene TRBJ1-1; possibly TRBD1 for D (6 bases). This TCR was recovered from a woman in her thirties or forties in good health and CMV-seronegative. CDR3 protein: CASSPGGATAFF. The DNA of the CDR3 is TGTGCCAGCAGCCCCGGGGGGGCCACAGCTTTCTTT.